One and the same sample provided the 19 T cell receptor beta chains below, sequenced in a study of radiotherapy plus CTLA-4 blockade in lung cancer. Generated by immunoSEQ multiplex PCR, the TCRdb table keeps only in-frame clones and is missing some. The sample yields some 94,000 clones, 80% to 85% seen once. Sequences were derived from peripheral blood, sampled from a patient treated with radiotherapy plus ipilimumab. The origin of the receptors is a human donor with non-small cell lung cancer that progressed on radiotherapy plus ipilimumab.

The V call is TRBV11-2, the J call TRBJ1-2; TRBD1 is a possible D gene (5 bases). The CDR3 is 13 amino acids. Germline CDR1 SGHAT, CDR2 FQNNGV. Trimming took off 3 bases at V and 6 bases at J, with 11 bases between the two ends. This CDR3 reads CASSFSQVDGYTF. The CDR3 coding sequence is TGTGCCAGCAGCTTCTCACAGGTCGATGGCTACACCTTC.

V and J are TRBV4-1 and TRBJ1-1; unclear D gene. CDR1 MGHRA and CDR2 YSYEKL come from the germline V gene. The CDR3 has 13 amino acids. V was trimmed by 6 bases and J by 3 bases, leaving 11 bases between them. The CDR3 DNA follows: TGCGCCAGCAGGCCAGGAGTTGACACTGAAGCTTTCTTT. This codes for CASRPGVDTEAFF.

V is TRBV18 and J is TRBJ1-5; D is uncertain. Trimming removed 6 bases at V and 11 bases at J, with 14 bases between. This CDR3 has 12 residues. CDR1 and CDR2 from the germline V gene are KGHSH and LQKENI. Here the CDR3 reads CASSIPDGSQHF. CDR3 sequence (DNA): TGTGCCAGCTCGATTCCAGACGGGTCCCAGCATTTT.

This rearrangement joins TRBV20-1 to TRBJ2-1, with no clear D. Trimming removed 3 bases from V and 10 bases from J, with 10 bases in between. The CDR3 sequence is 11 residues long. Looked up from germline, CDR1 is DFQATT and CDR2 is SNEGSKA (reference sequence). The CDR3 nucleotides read TGCAGTGCTAGCGAGTCAAGAGAGCAGTTCTTC. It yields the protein CSASESREQFF.

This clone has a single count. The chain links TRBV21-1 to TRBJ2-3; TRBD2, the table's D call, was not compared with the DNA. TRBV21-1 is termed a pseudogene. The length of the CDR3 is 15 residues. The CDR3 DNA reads TGTGCCAGCAGCCCCCACGGCCGCGGGGGGGATACGCAGTATTTT. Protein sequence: CASSPHGRGGDTQYF.

Here the CDR3 DNA reads TGTGCCAGCAGTGGGGTGTACGGCACAGATACGCAGTATTTT. This gives the protein CASSGVYGTDTQYF. The rearrangement uses TRBV28 and TRBJ2-3; D ambiguous. CDR3 length: 14 residues. Trimming pared 5 bases from V and 1 base from J, leaving 10 bases between. Germline CDR1 MDHEN, CDR2 SYDVKM.

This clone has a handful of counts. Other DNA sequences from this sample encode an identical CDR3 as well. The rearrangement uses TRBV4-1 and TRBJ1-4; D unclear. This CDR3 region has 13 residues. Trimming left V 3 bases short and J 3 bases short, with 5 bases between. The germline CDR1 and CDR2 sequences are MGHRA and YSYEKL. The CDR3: CASSQDPNEKLFF. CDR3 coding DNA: TGCGCCAGCAGCCAGGACCCTAATGAAAAACTGTTTTTT.

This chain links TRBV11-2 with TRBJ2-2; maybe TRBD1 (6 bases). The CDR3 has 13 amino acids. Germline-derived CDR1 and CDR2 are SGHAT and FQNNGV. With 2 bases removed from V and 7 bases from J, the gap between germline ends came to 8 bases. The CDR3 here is CASSLYRDGELFF. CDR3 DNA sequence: TGTGCCAGCAGCTTATACAGGGACGGGGAGCTGTTTTTT.

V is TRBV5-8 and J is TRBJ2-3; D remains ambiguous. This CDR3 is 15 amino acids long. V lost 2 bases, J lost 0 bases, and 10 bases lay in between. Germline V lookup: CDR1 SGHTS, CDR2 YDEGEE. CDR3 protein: CASSLRGASTDTQYF. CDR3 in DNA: TGTGCCAGCAGCTTACGCGGTGCTAGCACAGATACGCAGTATTTT.

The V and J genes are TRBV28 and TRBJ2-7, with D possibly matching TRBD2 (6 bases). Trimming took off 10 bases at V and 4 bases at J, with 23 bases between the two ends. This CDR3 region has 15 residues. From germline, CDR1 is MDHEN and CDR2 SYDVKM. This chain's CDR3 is CATRARASARYEQYV. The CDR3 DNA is TGTGCCACGAGGGCCCGGGCTAGCGCGCGATACGAGCAGTACGTC.

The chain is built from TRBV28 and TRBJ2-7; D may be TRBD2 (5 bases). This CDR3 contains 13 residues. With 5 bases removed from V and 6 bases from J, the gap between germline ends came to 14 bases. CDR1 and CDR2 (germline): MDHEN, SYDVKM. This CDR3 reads CASSPRLNGEQYV. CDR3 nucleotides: TGTGCCAGCAGTCCCAGACTAAACGGCGAGCAGTACGTC.

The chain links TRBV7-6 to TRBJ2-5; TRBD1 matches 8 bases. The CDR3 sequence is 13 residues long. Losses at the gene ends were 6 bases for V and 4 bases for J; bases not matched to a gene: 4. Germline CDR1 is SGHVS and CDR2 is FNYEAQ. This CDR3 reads CASRTGVGETQYF. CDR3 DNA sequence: TGTGCCAGCAGGACAGGGGTAGGAGAGACCCAGTACTTC.

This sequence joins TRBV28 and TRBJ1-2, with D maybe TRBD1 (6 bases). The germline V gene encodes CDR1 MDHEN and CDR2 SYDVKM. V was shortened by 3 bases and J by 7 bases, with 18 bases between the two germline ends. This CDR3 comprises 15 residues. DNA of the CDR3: TGTGCCAGCAGTTTGCGGGGGGCGCTTATCCTTGGCTACACCTTC. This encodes CASSLRGALILGYTF.

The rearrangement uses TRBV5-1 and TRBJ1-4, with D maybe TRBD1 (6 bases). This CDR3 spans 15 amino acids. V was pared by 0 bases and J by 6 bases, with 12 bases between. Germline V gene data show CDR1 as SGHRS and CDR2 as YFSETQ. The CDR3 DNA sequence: TGCGCCAGCAGCTTGGCAGGGGCGCGGGATGAAAAACTGTTTTTT. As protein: CASSLAGARDEKLFF.

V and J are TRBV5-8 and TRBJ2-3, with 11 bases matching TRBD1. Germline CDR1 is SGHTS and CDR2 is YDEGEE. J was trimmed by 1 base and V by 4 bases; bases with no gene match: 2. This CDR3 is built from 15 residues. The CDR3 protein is CASSGTGGGTDTQYF. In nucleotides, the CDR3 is TGTGCCAGCAGCGGGACAGGGGGGGGCACAGATACGCAGTATTTT.

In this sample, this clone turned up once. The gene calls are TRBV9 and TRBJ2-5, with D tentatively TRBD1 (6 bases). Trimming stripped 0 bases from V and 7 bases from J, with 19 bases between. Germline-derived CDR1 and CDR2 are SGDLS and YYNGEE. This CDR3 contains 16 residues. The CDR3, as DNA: TGTGCCAGCAGCGTAGCGGTACAGGGCATGGGGGCGACCCAGTACTTC. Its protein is CASSVAVQGMGATQYF.

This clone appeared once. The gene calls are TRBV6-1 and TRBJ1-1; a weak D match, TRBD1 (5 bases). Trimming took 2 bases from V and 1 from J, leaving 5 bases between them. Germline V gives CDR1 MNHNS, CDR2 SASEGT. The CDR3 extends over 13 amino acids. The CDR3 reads CASSEQGNTEAFF. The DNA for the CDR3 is TGTGCCAGCAGTGAACAGGGGAACACTGAAGCTTTCTTT.

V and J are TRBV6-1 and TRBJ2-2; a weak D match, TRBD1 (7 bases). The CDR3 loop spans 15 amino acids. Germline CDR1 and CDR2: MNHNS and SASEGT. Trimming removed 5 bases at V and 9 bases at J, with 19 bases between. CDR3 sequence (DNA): TGTGCCAGCAGTAATCAGGCAGGGGGGCCCCGGGAGCTGTTTTTT. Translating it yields CASSNQAGGPRELFF.

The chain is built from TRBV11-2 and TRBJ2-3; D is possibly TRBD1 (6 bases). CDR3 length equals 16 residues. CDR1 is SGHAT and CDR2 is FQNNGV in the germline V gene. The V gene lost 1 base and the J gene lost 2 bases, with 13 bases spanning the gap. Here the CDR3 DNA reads TGTGCCAGCAGCTTAGCCCCGGGACACATCACAGATACGCAGTATTTT. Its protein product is CASSLAPGHITDTQYF. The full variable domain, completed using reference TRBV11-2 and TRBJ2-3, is EAGVAQSPRYKIIEKRQSVAFWCNPISGHATLYWYQQILGQGPKLLIQFQNNGVVDDSQLPKDRFSAERLKGVDSTLKIQPAKLEDSAVYLCASSLAPGHITDTQYFGPGTRLTVL.